Below, 30 T cell receptor beta chains from the same sample are listed, as sequenced in a study of blood T cell repertoires in COVID-19. Profiling relied on immunoSEQ multiplex PCR, and the TCRdb table lists in-frame clones only, not all of them. The sample carries 80,000 to 100,000 clones, 82% recorded once. Sequencing was performed on peripheral blood. These receptors were collected from a man aged 70-80 years with active or convalescent COVID-19.

This rearrangement joins TRBV11-2 to TRBJ1-2; tentatively, D is TRBD1 (5 bases). CDR1 and CDR2 (germline): SGHAT, FQNNGV. V was clipped by 0 bases and J by 5 bases, with 13 bases between them. This CDR3 region has 15 residues. CDR3 sequence (DNA): TGTGCCAGCAGCTTAGATGGCCAGGGTGGTTATGGCTACACCTTC. Protein: CASSLDGQGGYGYTF.

The chain couples TRBV5-6 to TRBJ2-3; D may be TRBD2 (5 bases). This CDR3 has 12 amino acids. Germline V gene sequence: CDR1 SGHDT, CDR2 YYEEEE. The ends were cut back, 4 bases at V and 9 bases at J, with 12 bases in the middle. The CDR3 is CASSPDSWTQYF. In DNA form, the CDR3 reads TGTGCCAGCAGCCCGGACTCCTGGACGCAGTATTTT.

The chain recombines TRBV6-5 with TRBJ2-5; no clear D gene. CDR1 and CDR2 from the germline V gene are MNHEY and SVGAGI. V dropped 8 bases and J dropped 2 bases, with 12 bases sitting between them. The CDR3 totals 13 residues. The CDR3 nucleotides are TGTGCCAGCGGTAAGACTGTTCAAGAGACCCAGTACTTC. This encodes CASGKTVQETQYF.

The gene calls are TRBV7-3 and TRBJ2-2; D is perhaps TRBD1 (6 bases). This CDR3 region has 15 residues. Germline lookup yields CDR1 SGHTA and CDR2 FQGTGA. The V end lost 2 bases, the J end lost 4 bases, and 11 bases lay between the germline ends. The CDR3 is CASSLVGAGTGELFF. The CDR3 DNA reads TGTGCCAGCAGCTTAGTGGGGGCGGGCACCGGGGAGCTGTTTTTT.

The chain carries TRBV7-2 and TRBJ1-2; tentatively, D is TRBD1 (6 bases). Germline V gene sequence: CDR1 SGHTA, CDR2 FQGNSA. With 3 bases removed from V and 4 bases from J, the gap between germline ends came to 12 bases. The CDR3 spans 14 residues. CDR3 DNA sequence: TGTGCCAGCAGCTTTACGTGGGACACCTATGGCTACACCTTC. Translating it yields CASSFTWDTYGYTF. The variable domain in full, with the rest retrieved from reference TRBV7-2 and TRBJ1-2, is GAGVSQSPSNKVTEKGKDVELRCDPISGHTALYWYRQSLGQGLEFLIYFQGNSAPDKSGLPSDRFSAERTGGSVSTLTIQRTQQEDSAVYLCASSFTWDTYGYTFGSGTRLTVV.

This sequence joins TRBV19 and TRBJ2-7; the D gene is possibly TRBD2 (5 bases). The CDR3 is 13 amino acids. The germline CDR1 and CDR2 sequences are LNHDA and SQIVND (reference sequence). The V end lost 2 bases, the J end lost 1 base, and 6 bases lay between the germline ends. The CDR3 coding sequence is TGTGCCAGTAGTATAAGCGGTTCCTACGAGCAGTACTTC. Protein product: CASSISGSYEQYF. Variable domain in full (rest from reference TRBV19 and TRBJ2-7): DGGITQSPKYLFRKEGQNVTLSCEQNLNHDAMYWYRQDPGQGLRLIYYSQIVNDFQKGDIAEGYSVSREKKESFPLTVTSAQKNPTAFYLCASSISGSYEQYFGPGTRLTVT.

V is TRBV14 and J is TRBJ2-7, with 8 nucleotides matching TRBD1. Germline values: CDR1 SGHDN, CDR2 FVKESK. The J segment lost 4 bases and the V segment lost 2 bases, leaving 7 bases of the junction unmatched. The CDR3 loop spans 15 amino acids. CDR3 sequence (DNA): TGTGCCAGCAGCCAAAGTACAGGGGGTCTTTACGAGCAGTACTTC. Protein: CASSQSTGGLYEQYF.

The chain uses TRBV6-2 or TRBV6-3 and TRBJ2-2; 10 bases are a match to TRBD2. Germline loops: CDR1 MNHEY, CDR2 SVGEGT. This CDR3 spans 19 amino acids. V was clipped by 0 bases and J by 2 bases; unmatched bases: 9. The CDR3 sequence: CASSYSTRLAGLNTGELFF. The DNA of the CDR3 is TGTGCCAGCAGTTACTCGACCCGACTAGCGGGCCTTAACACCGGGGAGCTGTTTTTT.

The V gene is TRBV29-1, the J gene TRBJ1-1, with a tentative D call TRBD1 (6 bases). This CDR3 is 13 amino acids long. Germline values: CDR1 SQVTM, CDR2 ANQGSEA. Trimming left V 7 bases short and J 5 bases short, with 17 bases between. In DNA form, the CDR3 reads TGCAGCGGCGATCGGGGAGGGGGAACTGAAGCTTTCTTT. It is translated as CSGDRGGGTEAFF.

The J gene is TRBJ2-2, the V gene TRBV20-1; D is possibly TRBD2 (6 bases). Germline lookup yields CDR1 DFQATT and CDR2 SNEGSKA (reference sequence). Trimming took off 3 bases at V and 1 base at J, with 9 bases between the two ends. The length of the CDR3 is 14 residues. CDR3 protein: CSASRRGNTGELFF. CDR3 DNA: TGCAGTGCTAGTCGGCGGGGGAACACCGGGGAGCTGTTTTTT.

This clone was recorded only once. The rearrangement links TRBV5-6 to TRBJ2-7; TRBD1 aligns across 7 bases. The V gene's germline CDR1 is SGHDT and CDR2 YYEEEE. This CDR3 is 13 amino acids long. V was pared by 4 bases and J by 2 bases, with 3 bases of the junction left unmatched. The CDR3 coding sequence is TGTGCCAGCAGCCCCGGGACAGCCTACGAGCAGTACTTC. It translates to CASSPGTAYEQYF.

This rearrangement joins TRBV18 to TRBJ2-2; TRBD2 agrees at 11 bases. Losses at the gene ends were 3 bases for V and 3 bases for J; bases not matched to a gene: 3. Per germline, CDR1 KGHSH and CDR2 LQKENI. CDR3 size: 16 residues. In DNA, the CDR3 is TGTGCCAGCTCACCGACTAGCGGGATCTACACCGGGGAGCTGTTTTTT. Amino acids: CASSPTSGIYTGELFF.

The chain couples TRBV5-1 to TRBJ2-7; D not resolved. The CDR3 totals 15 residues. CDR1 is SGHRS and CDR2 is YFSETQ in the germline V gene. The V gene lost 5 bases and the J gene lost 0 bases, with 15 bases spanning the gap. The CDR3 DNA is TGCGCCAGCAGTAGAGCACTTTCGTCCTCCTACGAGCAGTACTTC. As protein: CASSRALSSSYEQYF.

This clone occurred a few times. The rearrangement joins TRBV15 to TRBJ2-3, with 7 bases matching TRBD2. V shed 3 bases, J shed 4 bases, and the junction held 10 bases outside the gene matches. Germline CDR1 reads LNHNV; CDR2 reads YYDKDF (reference sequence). The CDR3 has 16 amino acids. The CDR3 reads CATSSRPGREADTQYF. Written as DNA, the CDR3 is TGTGCCACCAGCAGCCGACCGGGTCGGGAGGCAGATACGCAGTATTTT.

V gene TRBV6-5 combines with J gene TRBJ1-4; 9 bases map to TRBD1. J was trimmed by 7 bases and V by 6 bases; bases with no gene match: 6. Germline V lookup: CDR1 MNHEY, CDR2 SVGAGI. The CDR3 length is 14 residues. CDR3 protein: CASREDRGTEKLFF. The CDR3 DNA is TGTGCCAGCAGAGAGGACAGGGGAACTGAAAAACTGTTTTTT.

In regard to this clone: Other DNA sequences in the sample encode the same CDR3. The chain has TRBV18 and TRBJ1-4, with D maybe TRBD1 (6 bases). Germline-derived CDR1 and CDR2 are KGHSH and LQKENI. The CDR3 is 13 amino acids. Trimming took off 6 bases at V and 8 bases at J, with 13 bases between the two ends. The CDR3 loop reads CASSPQGNEKLFF. In DNA form, the CDR3 reads TGTGCCAGCTCCCCGCAGGGGAACGAAAAACTGTTTTTT.

The gene calls are TRBV2 and TRBJ1-2; 7 nucleotides align to TRBD1. Germline V gives CDR1 SNHLY, CDR2 FYNNEI. The CDR3 runs to 14 residues. The V segment lost 6 bases and the J segment 2 bases; nucleotides outside the gene matches: 6. CDR3 nucleotides: TGTGCCAGCAGGGCCTCGGACAGGAACTATGGCTACACCTTC. Protein product: CASRASDRNYGYTF.

The chain joins TRBV29-1 to TRBJ1-5; 7 nucleotides match TRBD1. This CDR3 region has 14 residues. The V segment lost 4 bases and the J segment 1 base; nucleotides outside the gene matches: 4. In germline, CDR1 is SQVTM, CDR2 ANQGSEA. This CDR3 reads CSVVVTGSNQPQHF. CDR3 sequence (DNA): TGCAGCGTTGTGGTGACAGGGAGCAATCAGCCCCAGCATTTT.

DNA of the CDR3: TGTGCCAGCTCTCTGGGACTTCTAAACACCGGGGAGCTGTTTTTT. Protein product: CASSLGLLNTGELFF. J is TRBJ2-2 and V is TRBV18; maybe TRBD2 (6 bases). The V end was cut by 6 bases, the J end by 2 bases, with 13 bases between. This CDR3 is 15 amino acids long. Germline V CDR1 and CDR2: KGHSH, LQKENI.

J is TRBJ1-1 and V is TRBV6-1; 9 bases map to TRBD1. V gave up 2 bases and J gave up 5 bases; unmatched junction bases: 18. This CDR3 spans 19 amino acids. Per the germline V gene, CDR1 is MNHNS and CDR2 is SASEGT. The CDR3 region has the DNA TGTGCCAGCAGTGAAAGGGGCAGAGGACAGGGGACCCCGAGTACTGAAGCTTTCTTT. This translates into CASSERGRGQGTPSTEAFF.

The V gene is TRBV5-1, the J gene TRBJ1-4, with 9 bases identical to TRBD1. The trim removed 4 bases at V and 7 bases at J, leaving 5 bases unmatched. Germline lookup yields CDR1 SGHRS and CDR2 YFSETQ. CDR3 length: 14 residues. CDR3 sequence (DNA): TGCGCCAGCAGCACGGGACAGGGAGGTGAAAAACTGTTTTTT. Amino acid sequence: CASSTGQGGEKLFF.

V usage is TRBV7-3 and J usage is TRBJ2-3; TRBD2 is a possible D gene (6 bases). Germline V lookup: CDR1 SGHTA, CDR2 FQGTGA. The CDR3 is 15 amino acids. Trimming stripped 4 bases from V and 1 base from J, with 12 bases between. The CDR3 loop reads CASSSSLAGTDTQYF. The CDR3 DNA sequence: TGTGCCAGCAGCTCTAGTTTAGCGGGCACAGATACGCAGTATTTT.

The chain employs TRBV30 and TRBJ1-4, with 7 bases fitting TRBD1. CDR1 is GTSNPN and CDR2 is SVGIG in the germline V gene (reference sequence). The CDR3 extends over 15 amino acids. Germline trimming cut 4 bases from V and 4 bases from J; bases unmatched to any gene: 9. The CDR3 sequence is CAWTDSGGYNEKLFF. The DNA for the CDR3 is TGTGCCTGGACGGATTCAGGGGGGTATAATGAAAAACTGTTTTTT.

This chain uses TRBV12-3 or TRBV12-4 with TRBJ2-5; 8 positions match TRBD1. The CDR3 spans 13 residues. With V trimmed by 8 bases and J by 5 bases, 7 bases remained unmatched. CDR3 sequence: CASRQGARETQYF. DNA for the CDR3: TGTGCCAGCCGGCAGGGGGCGCGGGAGACCCAGTACTTC.

The chain combines TRBV6-5 with TRBJ1-2; 9 nucleotides align to TRBD1. J lost 4 bases, V lost 7 bases, and 4 bases had no gene match. The CDR3 is 13 residues long. Germline CDR1 and CDR2: MNHEY and SVGAGI. This chain's CDR3 is CASITGGGYGYTF. Here the CDR3 DNA reads TGTGCCAGCATAACAGGGGGCGGCTATGGCTACACCTTC.

This clone has a single count. The V and J genes are TRBV19 and TRBJ1-5, with a tentative D call TRBD1 (5 bases). CDR3 size: 15 residues. Germline CDR1 LNHDA, CDR2 SQIVND (reference sequence). V was pared by 3 bases and J by 2 bases, with 11 bases between. The CDR3 loop is CASSIGGTGNQPQHF. In DNA form, the CDR3 reads TGTGCCAGTAGTATTGGAGGGACGGGCAATCAGCCCCAGCATTTT.

In its sample, this clone was seen a few times. The J gene is TRBJ2-3, the V gene TRBV24-1, with a possible D match to TRBD1 (5 bases). The germline V and J ends were trimmed by 4 bases and 1 base, with 8 bases remaining between them. Germline lookup yields CDR1 KGHDR and CDR2 SFDVKD. This CDR3 spans 14 amino acids. The CDR3 bases are TGTGCCACCAGTGACGTGACAGGCACAGATACGCAGTATTTT. Its translation is CATSDVTGTDTQYF.

CDR3 sequence (DNA): TGTGCCAGCAGCCTTGCCACAGGGAAGACTGAGGCTGCTAATGAAAAACTGTTTTTT. Translated: CASSLATGKTEAANEKLFF. The chain carries TRBV5-6 and TRBJ1-4; perhaps TRBD1 as D (6 bases). Germline CDR1 reads SGHDT; CDR2 reads YYEEEE. CDR3 length: 19 amino acids. V shed 4 bases and J shed 3 bases, with 25 bases lying between them.

The CDR3: CASSQYVAGYNEQFF. CDR3 in DNA: TGTGCCAGCAGCCAATACGTGGCGGGTTACAATGAGCAGTTCTTC. V and J are TRBV3-1 (or the pseudogene TRBV3-2) and TRBJ2-1; TRBD2 might be the D (5 bases). Germline assignment: CDR1 LGHDT and CDR2 YNNKEL (reference sequence). V was clipped by 2 bases and J by 4 bases, with 12 bases between them. The CDR3 extends over 15 amino acids.

The chain employs TRBV6-5 and TRBJ1-1, with no clear D. CDR3 length: 12 amino acids. The V end was cut by 6 bases, the J end by 10 bases, with 15 bases between. Germline CDR1 MNHEY, CDR2 SVGAGI. Written as DNA, the CDR3 is TGTGCCAGCAGCCCCCATACTTATGTAGCTTTCTTT. Residues: CASSPHTYVAFF.